A single sample gave rise to the 21 T cell receptor beta chains below, sequenced in a study of cytomegalovirus exposure and HLA in healthy donors. PCR used 60 Vbeta primers and 13 Jbeta primers. Sequenced by immunoSEQ multiplex PCR; TCRdb stores in-frame clones only, minus some. The data hold more than 150,000 clones, with around 84% observed a single time. The sample was PBMCs. The receptors shown here come from a girl aged 2 to 9 in good health and CMV-seropositive.

The CDR3 region is CASSYKLLDRGYEQYF. CDR3 DNA sequence: TGCGCCAGCAGCTACAAGCTACTGGACAGGGGGTACGAGCAGTACTTC. The chain uses TRBV5-1 and TRBJ2-5; 10 nucleotides line up with TRBD1. TRBJ2-7 matches the DNA end more closely, so the J call is doubtful. Germline V CDR1 and CDR2: SGHRS, YFSETQ. The CDR3 length is 16 residues.

This clone has only one observation. CDR3 in amino acids: CATINFSGGKQFF. In DNA, the CDR3 is TGTGCCACCATTAATTTTTCCGGGGGTAAGCAGTTCTTC. The chain carries TRBV27 and TRBJ2-1; TRBD2 is a possible D gene (6 bases). CDR1 is MNHEY, CDR2 SMNVEV, per germline (reference sequence). V was clipped by 10 bases and J by 11 bases, with 21 bases between them. The CDR3 extends over 13 amino acids.

This sequence joins TRBV2 and TRBJ2-3; no definite D call. The CDR3 runs 15 residues. Per the germline V gene, CDR1 is SNHLY and CDR2 is FYNNEI. V lost 3 bases and J 2 bases, leaving 12 bases between the germline ends. The CDR3 bases are TGTGCCAGCAGTGACGGCAGGATCTACACAGATACGCAGTATTTT. This codes for CASSDGRIYTDTQYF.

In this sample, this clone turned up a few times. The chain recombines TRBV25-1 with TRBJ1-5; tentative D call: TRBD1 (5 bases). The CDR3 is 13 residues long. V lost 5 bases and J 7 bases, leaving 12 bases between the germline ends. Germline CDR1 reads MGHDK; CDR2 reads SYGVNS. CDR3 sequence reads: CASSNREGQPQHF. The CDR3 DNA sequence: TGTGCCAGCAGTAATAGGGAGGGGCAGCCCCAGCATTTT.

CDR3 region: CASSPGLATVYEQYF. The DNA of the CDR3 is TGTGCCAGCAGTCCCGGACTAGCGACGGTCTACGAGCAGTACTTC. The chain recombines TRBV2 with TRBJ2-7; 9 bases align to TRBD2. Germline CDR1 reads SNHLY; CDR2 reads FYNNEI. After removal of 5 bases from V and 3 bases from J, the junction contained 8 bases not matched to a gene. CDR3 size: 15 residues.

This chain joins TRBV29-1 and TRBJ2-2; a possible D gene is TRBD1 (5 bases). V gave up 4 bases and J gave up 5 bases, with 14 bases separating them. This CDR3 contains 14 residues. CDR1 is SQVTM, CDR2 ANQGSEA, per germline. The CDR3 coding sequence is TGCAGCGTTGGGCAGGGTGGATGGACCGGGGAGCTGTTTTTT. Protein product: CSVGQGGWTGELFF.

This clone was seen a handful of times. This chain uses TRBV6-5 with TRBJ2-7, with 11 bases fitting TRBD2. The CDR3 length is 15 residues. CDR1 is MNHEY and CDR2 is SVGAGI in the germline V gene. J gave up 3 bases and V 6 bases, and 7 bases lay outside the gene matches. Here the CDR3 DNA reads TGTGCCAGCAGCCCGGGACTAGCGGAAAACTACGAGCAGTACTTC. Amino acids: CASSPGLAENYEQYF.

The chain couples TRBV7-9 to TRBJ2-1; 11 bases match TRBD2. This CDR3 is built from 18 residues. CDR1 is SEHNR and CDR2 is FQNEAQ in the germline V gene (reference sequence). J lost 1 base, V lost 5 bases, and 10 bases had no gene match. The CDR3: CASSGRSGRAQSYNEQFF. The CDR3 DNA follows: TGTGCCAGCAGCGGACGTAGCGGGAGGGCCCAATCCTACAATGAGCAGTTCTTC. Full variable domain (outside the CDR3, taken from reference TRBV7-9 and TRBJ2-1): DTGVSQNPRHKITKRGQNVTFRCDPISEHNRLYWYRQTLGQGPEFLTYFQNEAQLEKSRLLSDRFSAERPKGSFSTLEIQRTEQGDSAMYLCASSGRSGRAQSYNEQFFGPGTRLTVL.

This chain joins TRBV7-9 and TRBJ2-7, with D possibly TRBD2 on 6 matching bases. The germline V gene encodes CDR1 SEHNR and CDR2 FQNEAQ (reference sequence). The V gene lost 5 bases and the J gene lost 3 bases, with 20 bases spanning the gap. This CDR3 has 16 residues. CDR3: CASSAVGTLGIYEQYF. DNA for the CDR3: TGTGCCAGCAGCGCCGTCGGGACTTTAGGGATCTACGAGCAGTACTTC.

This clone appeared a few times. The rearrangement links TRBV2 to TRBJ1-5; D is possibly TRBD1 (6 bases). Germline CDR1 SNHLY, CDR2 FYNNEI. Trimming left V 9 bases short and J 1 base short, with 7 bases between. The CDR3 consists of 12 residues. CDR3 bases: TGTGCCAGTGGACAGAGCAATCAGCCCCAGCATTTT. Amino acids: CASGQSNQPQHF.

This chain links TRBV11-2 with TRBJ2-1, with D perhaps matching TRBD1 (6 bases). Per germline, CDR1 SGHAT and CDR2 FQNNGV. This CDR3 spans 14 amino acids. V shed 6 bases and J shed 9 bases, with 18 bases lying between them. This CDR3 reads CASSFSFGTTEQFF. CDR3 nucleotide sequence: TGTGCCAGCAGTTTCTCATTCGGGACAACTGAGCAGTTCTTC.

The CDR3 sequence is CASSVDTSTDTQYF. The CDR3 nucleotides are TGTGCCAGCAGTGTTGATACTAGCACAGATACGCAGTATTTT. The rearrangement joins TRBV6-1 to TRBJ2-3; D is unclear. V was clipped by 4 bases and J by 0 bases, with 8 bases between them. This CDR3 is 14 amino acids long. Germline assignment: CDR1 MNHNS and CDR2 SASEGT.

V is TRBV7-9 and J is TRBJ2-5; a weak D match, TRBD2 (6 bases). The germline V gene encodes CDR1 SEHNR and CDR2 FQNEAQ (reference sequence). Trimming stripped 1 base from V and 2 bases from J, with 14 bases between. There are 16 residues in the CDR3. This chain's CDR3 is CASSLGAGSPQETQYF. CDR3 nucleotide sequence: TGTGCCAGCAGCTTAGGGGCGGGATCCCCACAAGAGACCCAGTACTTC.

A remark on this clone: The sample has other DNA sequences that encode this CDR3 too. The rearrangement joins TRBV7-9 to TRBJ2-1; 9 nucleotides agree with TRBD2. Germline V lookup: CDR1 SEHNR, CDR2 FQNEAQ (reference sequence). The CDR3 extends over 17 amino acids. The V gene end was trimmed by 5 bases and the J gene end by 8 bases; junction bases not matched to a gene: 16. CDR3 sequence reads: CASSAQTSGDLRDEQFF. The CDR3, as DNA: TGTGCCAGCAGCGCCCAGACTAGCGGAGACCTAAGAGATGAGCAGTTCTTC.

J is TRBJ2-7 and V is TRBV27; 10 bases line up with TRBD2. The CDR3 extends over 15 amino acids. Germline V gene lookup returns CDR1 MNHEY and CDR2 SMNVEV (reference sequence). V was clipped by 3 bases and J by 4 bases; unmatched bases: 6. CDR3 DNA: TGTGCCAGCAGTTTTAGGTCTAGCGGGAGATACGAGCAGTACTTC. Its translation is CASSFRSSGRYEQYF.

The chain couples TRBV2 to TRBJ1-5, with 7 bases matching TRBD1. The CDR3 has 13 amino acids. In germline, CDR1 is SNHLY, CDR2 FYNNEI. The ends lost 10 bases at V and 1 base at J; junction bases unmatched: 4. Here the CDR3 reads CATQGYSNQPQHF. The DNA of the CDR3 is TGTGCCACACAGGGGTACAGCAATCAGCCCCAGCATTTT.

The chain recombines TRBV2 with TRBJ2-6, with D possibly TRBD2 on 6 matching bases. The CDR3 has 16 amino acids. CDR1 and CDR2 from the germline V gene are SNHLY and FYNNEI. Trimming took 8 bases from V and 4 from J, leaving 18 bases between them. For the CDR3, the DNA is TGTGCCAGCTCGGAGGGGTGGGTGTGGGGGGCCAACGTCCTGACTTTC. This translates into CASSEGWVWGANVLTF.

The rearrangement joins TRBV28 to TRBJ1-5, with D hard to call. The CDR3 extends over 13 amino acids. V gave up 8 bases and J gave up 4 bases, with 12 bases separating them. Germline V gives CDR1 MDHEN, CDR2 SYDVKM. This chain's CDR3 is CASLLTGNQPQHF. The DNA of the CDR3 is TGTGCCAGCCTGTTAACGGGGAATCAGCCCCAGCATTTT.

The V gene is TRBV6-4, the J gene TRBJ1-1; D not resolved. V dropped 7 bases and J dropped 3 bases, with 9 bases sitting between them. In germline, CDR1 is MRHNA, CDR2 SNTAGT. The length of the CDR3 is 12 residues. Here the CDR3 DNA reads TGTGCCAGCACTCCAACAGACACTGAAGCTTTCTTT. It is translated as CASTPTDTEAFF.

The chain couples TRBV10-1 to TRBJ2-5, with 9 bases fitting TRBD1. CDR3 length: 16 residues. The trim removed 5 bases at V and 0 bases at J, leaving 7 bases unmatched. Germline CDR1 WNHNN, CDR2 SYGVQD (reference sequence). In nucleotides, the CDR3 is TGCGCCAGCAGTAAGGGACAGGGAGGATACCAAGAGACCCAGTACTTC. Protein sequence: CASSKGQGGYQETQYF.

This chain uses TRBV7-9 with TRBJ2-7; a possible D gene is TRBD1 (6 bases). There are 17 residues in the CDR3. Trimming stripped 5 bases from V and 5 bases from J, with 25 bases between. Germline CDR1 is SEHNR and CDR2 is FQNEAQ (reference sequence). CDR3 amino acids: CASSRGVMTGEPDEQYF. The CDR3 DNA is TGTGCCAGCAGCCGGGGTGTGATGACAGGCGAACCCGACGAGCAGTACTTC.